Sequencing of this T cell receptor beta chain was carried out in a study of cytomegalovirus exposure and HLA in healthy donors. Each donor was healthy, and each was a bone marrow donor. The CDR3 runs 16 residues. CDR1 and CDR2 from the germline V gene are SGHRS and YFSETQ. Trimming took 7 bases from V and 7 from J, leaving 21 bases between them. In the PCR, 60 Vbeta and 13 Jbeta primers were used. The protocol was immunoSEQ multiplex PCR, while the TCRdb copy is restricted to in-frame clones and leaves out a portion. The data hold hundreds of thousands of clones, with roughly four fifths observed a single time.

This TCR derives from a woman between 40 and 55 years old in good health and CMV-seronegative. Sequencing was carried out using PBMCs. The chain is built from TRBV5-1 and TRBJ1-6; D may be TRBD1 (5 bases). The CDR3 sequence is CASYAGTSGSNSPLHF. The CDR3 DNA reads TGCGCCAGCTACGCCGGGACTTCTGGCAGCAATTCACCCCTCCACTTT.